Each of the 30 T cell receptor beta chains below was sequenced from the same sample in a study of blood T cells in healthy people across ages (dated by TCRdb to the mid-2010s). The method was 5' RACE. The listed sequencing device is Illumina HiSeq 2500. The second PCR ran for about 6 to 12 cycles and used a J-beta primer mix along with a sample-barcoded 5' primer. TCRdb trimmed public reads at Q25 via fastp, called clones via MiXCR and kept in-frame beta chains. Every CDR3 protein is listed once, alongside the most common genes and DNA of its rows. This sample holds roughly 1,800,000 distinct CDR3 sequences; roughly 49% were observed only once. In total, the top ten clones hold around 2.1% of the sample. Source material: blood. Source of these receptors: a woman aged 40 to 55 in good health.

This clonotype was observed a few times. For the CDR3, the DNA is TGTGCCAGCAGCCAAGCGATACCACAAGAGACCCAGTACTTC. Translated, it gives CASSQAIPQETQYF. The gene calls are TRBV7-9 and TRBJ2-5; D call uncertain. In germline, CDR1 is SEHNR, CDR2 FQNEAQ (reference sequence). Trimming pared 5 bases from V and 2 bases from J, leaving 12 bases between. The CDR3 covers 14 residues.

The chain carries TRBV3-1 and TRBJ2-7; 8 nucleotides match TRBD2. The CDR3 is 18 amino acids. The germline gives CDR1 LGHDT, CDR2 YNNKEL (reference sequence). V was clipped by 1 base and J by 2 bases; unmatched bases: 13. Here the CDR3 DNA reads TGTGCCAGCAGCCAAGTGACCCACGGGAGGGACAACCCCTACGAGCAGTACTTC. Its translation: CASSQVTHGRDNPYEQYF.

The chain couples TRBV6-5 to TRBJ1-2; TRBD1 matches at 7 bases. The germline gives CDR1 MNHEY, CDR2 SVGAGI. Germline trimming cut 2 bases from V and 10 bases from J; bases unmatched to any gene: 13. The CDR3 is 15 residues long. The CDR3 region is CASSYEGGPGGSYTF. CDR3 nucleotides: TGTGCCAGCAGTTACGAGGGGGGACCAGGGGGGTCCTACACCTTC.

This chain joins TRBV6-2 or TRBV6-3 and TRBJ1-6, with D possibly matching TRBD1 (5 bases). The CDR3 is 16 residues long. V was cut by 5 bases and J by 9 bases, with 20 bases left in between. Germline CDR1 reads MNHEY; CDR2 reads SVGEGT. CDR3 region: CASSRRQGRLVSPLHF. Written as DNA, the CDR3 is TGTGCCAGCAGTCGGCGCCAGGGTAGATTGGTTTCACCCCTCCACTTT.

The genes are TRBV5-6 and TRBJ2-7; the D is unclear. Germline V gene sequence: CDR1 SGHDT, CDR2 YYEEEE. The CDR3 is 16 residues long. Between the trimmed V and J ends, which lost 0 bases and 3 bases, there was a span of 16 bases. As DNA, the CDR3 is TGTGCCAGCAGCTTGGGGGTAGGTCTTCCCCTCTACGAGCAGTACTTC. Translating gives CASSLGVGLPLYEQYF.

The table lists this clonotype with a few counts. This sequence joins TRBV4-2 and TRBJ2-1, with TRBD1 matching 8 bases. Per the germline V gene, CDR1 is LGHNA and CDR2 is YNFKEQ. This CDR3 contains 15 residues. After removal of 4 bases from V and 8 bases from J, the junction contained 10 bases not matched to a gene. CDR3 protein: CASSPLAGGWDEQFF. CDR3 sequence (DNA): TGTGCCAGCAGCCCCTTAGCAGGGGGCTGGGATGAGCAGTTCTTC.

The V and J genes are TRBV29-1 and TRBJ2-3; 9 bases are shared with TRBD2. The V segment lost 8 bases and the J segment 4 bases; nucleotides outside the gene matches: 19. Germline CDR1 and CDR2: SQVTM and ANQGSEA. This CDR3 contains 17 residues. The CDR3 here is CSSPISGGLLGPDTQYF. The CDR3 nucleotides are TGCAGCTCGCCAATTAGCGGGGGACTTTTGGGCCCAGATACGCAGTATTTT.

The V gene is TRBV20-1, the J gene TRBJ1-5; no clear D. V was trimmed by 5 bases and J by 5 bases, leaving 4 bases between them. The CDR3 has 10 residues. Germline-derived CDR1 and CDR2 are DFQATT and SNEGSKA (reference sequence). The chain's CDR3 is CSAEHQPQHF. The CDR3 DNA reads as TGCAGTGCTGAACATCAGCCCCAGCATTTT.

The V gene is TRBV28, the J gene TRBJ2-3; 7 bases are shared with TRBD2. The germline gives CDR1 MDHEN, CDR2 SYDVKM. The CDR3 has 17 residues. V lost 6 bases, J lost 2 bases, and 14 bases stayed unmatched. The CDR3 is CASSPPGRSHLTDTQYF. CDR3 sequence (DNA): TGTGCCAGCAGCCCCCCCGGGAGGTCACACCTCACAGATACGCAGTATTTT.

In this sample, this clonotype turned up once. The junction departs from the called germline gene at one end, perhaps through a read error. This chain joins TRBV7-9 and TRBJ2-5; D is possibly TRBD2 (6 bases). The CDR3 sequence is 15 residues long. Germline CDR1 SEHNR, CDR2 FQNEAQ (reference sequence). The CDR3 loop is CVSSLISGNQETQYF. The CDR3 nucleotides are TGTGTCAGCAGCTTAATTAGCGGCAATCAAGAGACCCAGTACTTC.

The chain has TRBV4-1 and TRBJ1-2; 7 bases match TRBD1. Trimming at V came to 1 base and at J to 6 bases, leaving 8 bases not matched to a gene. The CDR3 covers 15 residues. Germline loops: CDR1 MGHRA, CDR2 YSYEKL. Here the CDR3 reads CASSQGAQGVDGYTF. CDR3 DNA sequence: TGCGCCAGCAGCCAAGGGGCTCAGGGGGTTGATGGCTACACCTTC.

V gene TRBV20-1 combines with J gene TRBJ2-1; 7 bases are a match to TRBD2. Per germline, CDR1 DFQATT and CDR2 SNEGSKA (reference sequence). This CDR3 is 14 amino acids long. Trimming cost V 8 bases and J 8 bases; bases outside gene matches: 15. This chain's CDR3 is CSHHLRLASYEQFF. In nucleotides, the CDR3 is TGCAGTCACCACCTCAGACTAGCTAGCTATGAGCAGTTCTTC.

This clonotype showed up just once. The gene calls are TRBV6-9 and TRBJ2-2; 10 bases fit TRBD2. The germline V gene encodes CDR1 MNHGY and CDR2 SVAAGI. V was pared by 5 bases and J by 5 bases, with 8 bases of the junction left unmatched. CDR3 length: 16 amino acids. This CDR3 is CASSPQRGGRTGELFF. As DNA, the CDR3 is TGTGCCAGCAGTCCTCAGCGGGGGGGCCGAACCGGGGAGCTGTTTTTT.

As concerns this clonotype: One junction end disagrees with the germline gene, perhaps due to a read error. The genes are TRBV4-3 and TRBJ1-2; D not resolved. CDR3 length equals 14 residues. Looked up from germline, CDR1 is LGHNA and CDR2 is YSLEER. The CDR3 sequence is CASSQDQTADGYTF. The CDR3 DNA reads TGCGCCAGCAGCCAAGATCAAACAGCCGATGGGTACACCTTC.

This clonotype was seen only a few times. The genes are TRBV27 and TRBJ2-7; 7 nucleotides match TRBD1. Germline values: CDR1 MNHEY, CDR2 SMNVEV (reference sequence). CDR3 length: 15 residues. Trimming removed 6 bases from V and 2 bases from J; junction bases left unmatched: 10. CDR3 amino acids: CASSQPSQGAYEQYF. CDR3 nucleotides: TGTGCCAGCAGCCAACCTAGTCAGGGGGCCTACGAGCAGTACTTC.

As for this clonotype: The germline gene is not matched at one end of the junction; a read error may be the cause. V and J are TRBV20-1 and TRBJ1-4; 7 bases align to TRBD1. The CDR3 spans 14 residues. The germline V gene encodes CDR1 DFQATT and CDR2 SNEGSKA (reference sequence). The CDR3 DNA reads TGCAGTGCACGGGACAGTGCAACTAATGGAAAACTGTTTTTT. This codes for CSARDSATNGKLFF.

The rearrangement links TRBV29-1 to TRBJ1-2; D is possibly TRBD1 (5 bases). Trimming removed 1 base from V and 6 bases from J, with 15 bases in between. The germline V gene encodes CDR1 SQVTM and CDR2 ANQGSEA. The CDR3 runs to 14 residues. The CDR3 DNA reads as TGCAGCGTTGAAGGAGGGAAAGGGGACGATGGCTACACCTTC. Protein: CSVEGGKGDDGYTF. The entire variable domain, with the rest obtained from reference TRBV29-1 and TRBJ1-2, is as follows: SAVISQKPSRDICQRGTSLTIQCQVDSQVTMMFWYRQQPGQSLTLIATANQGSEATYESGFVIDKFPISRPNLTFSTLTVSNMSPEDSSIYLCSVEGGKGDDGYTFGSGTRLTVV.

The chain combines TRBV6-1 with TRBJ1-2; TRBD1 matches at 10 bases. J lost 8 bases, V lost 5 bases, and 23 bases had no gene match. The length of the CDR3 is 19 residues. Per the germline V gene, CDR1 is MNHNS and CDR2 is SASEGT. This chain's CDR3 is CASSPSDLTGTGEDWGYTF. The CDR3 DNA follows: TGTGCCAGCAGTCCTTCCGACCTTACCGGGACAGGGGAGGATTGGGGCTACACCTTC.

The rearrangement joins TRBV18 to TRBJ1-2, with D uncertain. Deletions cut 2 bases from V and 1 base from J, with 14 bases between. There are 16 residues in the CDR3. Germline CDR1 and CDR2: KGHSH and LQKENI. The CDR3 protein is CASSPIETGDNYGYTF. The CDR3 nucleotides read TGTGCCAGCTCACCAATTGAGACCGGAGATAACTATGGCTACACCTTC.

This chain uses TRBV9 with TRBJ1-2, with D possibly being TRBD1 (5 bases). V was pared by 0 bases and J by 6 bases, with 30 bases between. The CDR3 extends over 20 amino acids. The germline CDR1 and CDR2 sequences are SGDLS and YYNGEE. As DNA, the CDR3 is TGTGCCAGCAGCGTAGCTTTACCCAGACAGTCAAATACCCGTGCGGATGGCTACACCTTC. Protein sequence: CASSVALPRQSNTRADGYTF.

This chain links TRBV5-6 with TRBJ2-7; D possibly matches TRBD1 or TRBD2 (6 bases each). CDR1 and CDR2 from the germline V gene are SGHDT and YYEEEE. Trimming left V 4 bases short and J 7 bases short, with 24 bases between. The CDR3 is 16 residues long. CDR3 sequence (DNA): TGTGCCAGCAGCCGAAGGGGGGCCGGGACCTACAATGAGCAGTACTTC. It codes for CASSRRGAGTYNEQYF.

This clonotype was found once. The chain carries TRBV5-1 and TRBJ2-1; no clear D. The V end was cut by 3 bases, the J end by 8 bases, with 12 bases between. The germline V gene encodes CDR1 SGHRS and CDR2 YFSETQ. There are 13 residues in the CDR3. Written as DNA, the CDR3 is TGCGCCAGCAGCTCAACAAGGGAAGATGAGCAGTTCTTC. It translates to CASSSTREDEQFF.

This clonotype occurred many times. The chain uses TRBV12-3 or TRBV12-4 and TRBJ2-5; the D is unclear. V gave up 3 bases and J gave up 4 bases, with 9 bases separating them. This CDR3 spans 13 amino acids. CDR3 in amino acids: CASSFFRGETQYF. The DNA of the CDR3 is TGTGCCAGCAGTTTTTTCAGAGGAGAGACCCAGTACTTC.

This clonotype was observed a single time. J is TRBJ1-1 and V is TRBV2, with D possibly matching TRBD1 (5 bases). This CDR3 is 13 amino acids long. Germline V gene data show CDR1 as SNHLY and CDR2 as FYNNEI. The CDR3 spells CLISGAVNTEAFF. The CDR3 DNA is TGTCTCATTTCCGGGGCCGTGAACACTGAAGCTTTCTTT.

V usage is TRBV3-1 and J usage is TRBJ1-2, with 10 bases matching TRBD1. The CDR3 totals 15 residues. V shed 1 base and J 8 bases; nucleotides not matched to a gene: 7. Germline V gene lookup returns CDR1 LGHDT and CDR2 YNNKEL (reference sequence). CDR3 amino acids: CASSQGRDRGGGYTF. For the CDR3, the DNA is TGTGCCAGCAGCCAAGGCAGGGACAGGGGAGGAGGCTACACCTTC.

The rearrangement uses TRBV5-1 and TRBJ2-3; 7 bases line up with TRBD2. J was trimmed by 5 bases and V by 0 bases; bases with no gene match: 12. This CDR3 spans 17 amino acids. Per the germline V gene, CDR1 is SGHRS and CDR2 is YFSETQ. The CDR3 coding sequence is TGCGCCAGCAGCTTGGGGGCGCGACGGGGGGTTTTAGATACGCAGTATTTT. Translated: CASSLGARRGVLDTQYF.

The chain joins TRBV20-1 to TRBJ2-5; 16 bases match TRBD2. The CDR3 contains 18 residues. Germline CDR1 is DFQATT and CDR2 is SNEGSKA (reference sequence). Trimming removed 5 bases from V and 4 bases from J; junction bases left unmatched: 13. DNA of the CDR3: TGCAGTGCTGTACCGGGACTAGCGGGGGGGCGTCGAAGAGAGACCCAGTACTTC. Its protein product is CSAVPGLAGGRRRETQYF.

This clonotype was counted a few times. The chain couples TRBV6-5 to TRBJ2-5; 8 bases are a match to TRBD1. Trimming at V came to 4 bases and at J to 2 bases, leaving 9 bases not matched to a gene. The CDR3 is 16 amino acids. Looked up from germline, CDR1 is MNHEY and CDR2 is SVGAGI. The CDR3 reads CASSSPFTGGQETQYF. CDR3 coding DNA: TGTGCCAGCAGTTCGCCGTTCACAGGGGGGCAAGAGACCCAGTACTTC.

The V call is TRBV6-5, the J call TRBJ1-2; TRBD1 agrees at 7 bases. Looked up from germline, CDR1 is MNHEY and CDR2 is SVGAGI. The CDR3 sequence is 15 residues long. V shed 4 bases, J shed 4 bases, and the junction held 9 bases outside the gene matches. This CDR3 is CASSLNFRGGYGYTF. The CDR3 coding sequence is TGTGCCAGCAGTTTAAACTTCAGGGGGGGCTATGGCTACACCTTC.

The CDR3 nucleotides are TGTGCCAGCAGTTACGGGGTCCCTCCCTATGGCTACACCTTC. This translates into CASSYGVPPYGYTF. The rearrangement links TRBV6-5 to TRBJ1-2; D unclear. The CDR3 is 14 amino acids. V shed 2 bases and J shed 4 bases, with 11 bases lying between them. Germline V gene lookup returns CDR1 MNHEY and CDR2 SVGAGI.